This T cell receptor (beta chain) was documented in a study of siplizumab effects on memory and regulatory T cells (dated by TCRdb to 2018 to 2020). About the study as a whole: Across roughly eight responder-stimulator pairs, mixed lymphocyte reactions were run in pairs, around 1 with siplizumab at around 0.98 ug/mL and around 1 without drug. The study looked at the effect of siplizumab, an anti-CD2 antibody, on alloreactive T-cell subsets in allogeneic mixed lymphocyte reactions made from human PBMCs. Points the paper makes about the study in general: Siplizumab significantly reduced the cumulative frequency of alloreactive sequences traceable to unstimulated CD4+ memory T cells. A naive or memory phenotype could not be assigned to roughly 75-97% of proliferating CD4+ or CD8+ clones. Among mappable alloreactive CD4+ clones, the Treg-derived fraction averaged about 75% with siplizumab versus around 29% in control reactions. Because sequences below about 10^-5 frequency were poorly captured, only a minor fraction of alloreactive clones could be mapped to unstimulated subsets. Unstimulated naive T cells appeared to be more diverse than memory T cells, and naive cells seemed to make a substantial contribution to the alloresponse. Whether proliferating Tregs from siplizumab cultures actually had suppressive function was not functionally confirmed.

This clone is medium-sized (0.01 to 0.1%) in terms of sample share. The antigen this receptor binds is unknown. It has no much larger one-base neighbor in the sample; base qualities were not kept. Cells from the mixed lymphocyte reactions were cocultured for about six days at 37 degrees C. After responder PBMCs were labelled with CFSE and stimulator PBMCs with Violet Dye, the two populations were combined at a 1:1 ratio. Sorted unstimulated T cells and proliferating T cells recovered from mixed lymphocyte reactions were subjected to TCRbeta CDR3 sequencing. Fresh whole blood from fewer than twelve HLA-typed healthy donors was used to isolate PBMCs. For TCR sequencing, responder T cells that had proliferated and were CFSE-low were FACS-sorted once the mixed lymphocyte reaction was over. Receptor amplification or capture employed the immunoSEQ multiplex PCR assay. Each sample had 80,000 to 100,000 TCR templates assayed by the deep sequencing platform. Genomic DNA extracted from sorted T cells was the material used for TCRbeta CDR3 sequencing. The original pipeline was this. Clonal analysis of TCRbeta CDR3 data was done in the R programming language. Comparing unstimulated samples against CFSE-low samples taken after the reaction was how alloreactive CD4+ and CD8+ clones were defined. Regulatory or non-regulatory origin of alloreactive CD4+ clones was assigned by matching sequences to the sorted unstimulated Treg and non-Treg repertoires. TCRdb holds this immuneACCESS table with in-frame rearrangements only. Some clones are missing; in checked studies, unresolved V genes explain under half, and the rest has no known cause. The DNA was the basis for D and trimming; V, J and clone size are from that table. This sample is represented by approximately 10,000 clones; approximately 50% of them were singletons. The ten largest clones capture 35% to 40% of the sample.

The CDR3 spans 15 residues, from the cysteine through the phenylalanine. Only the CDR3 DNA is retained, 45 bases long and in frame from the first base. V is shortened by 6 bases, J by 5 bases, and the region joining them spans 17 bases. Looking up the germline V gene yields CDR1 SGHAT and CDR2 FQNNGV. The chain joins TRBV11-2 to TRBJ2-1; TRBD2 might be the D gene, on 5 matching bases. This receptor was identified in a human donor in good health; the cells came from an allogeneic mixed lymphocyte reaction. Some clones in this sample may be carry-over from other donors' samples. Source material: CFSE-low (dividing) CD8+ T cells sorted from an allogeneic mixed lymphocyte reaction. The CDR3 in this case is CASRKDYPRNNEQFF. The nucleotides read TGTGCCAGCAGAAAAGACTACCCACGGAACAATGAGCAGTTCTTC.